This T cell receptor beta chain was profiled in a study of blood T cell repertoires in COVID-19. Study summary: Acute and convalescent COVID-19 specimens originated in the United States, Italy and Spain. Nucleic acid was either cDNA or gDNA, and it came from T cells, B-cell-depleted T cells, or PBMCs.

Source study methods: Using reference gene primer amplification, nucleated cell counts were estimated. Clones were read by immunoSEQ multiplex PCR, and TCRdb kept only the in-frame ones, dropping some. The DNA gave D and trimming, while V, J and clone size come from that table. This sample carries some 140,000 clones, about 80% of them seen once, and the ten largest clones take roughly 29%. Germline V gene sequence: CDR1 LNHDA, CDR2 SQIVND (reference sequence). This CDR3 region has 15 residues. V shed 3 bases, J shed 4 bases, and the junction held 5 bases outside the gene matches. This clone was seen more than once but under ten times.

The material sequenced was peripheral blood. The clonotype comes from a woman aged 55-69 years with acute or convalescent COVID-19. The chain links TRBV19 to TRBJ1-2; the match to TRBD1 covers 10 bases. In nucleotides, the CDR3 is TGTGCCAGTAGTATCCGCGGGACAGGGGTCTATGGCTACACCTTC. It is translated as CASSIRGTGVYGYTF.